Listed here are 20 T cell receptor beta chains from one sample, sequenced in a study of blood T cell repertoires in COVID-19. Clones were read by immunoSEQ multiplex PCR, and TCRdb kept only the in-frame ones, dropping some. The table lists more than 150,000 clones, roughly 73% of them singletons. Sequencing input: peripheral blood. The receptors originated from a woman aged 80 or older with active or convalescent COVID-19.

The V gene is TRBV7-9, the J gene TRBJ1-2; TRBD1 agrees at 8 bases. The CDR3 totals 14 residues. Germline CDR1 SEHNR, CDR2 FQNEAQ (reference sequence). V was pared by 5 bases and J by 6 bases, with 8 bases of the junction left unmatched. The CDR3 spells CASSPQGVGNGYTF. The CDR3 DNA reads as TGTGCCAGCAGCCCACAGGGGGTGGGGAATGGCTACACCTTC.

This clone was picked up one time. The genes are TRBV6-2 or TRBV6-3 and TRBJ1-6, with 9 bases identical to TRBD1. The V gene end was trimmed by 5 bases and the J gene end by 6 bases; junction bases not matched to a gene: 2. The length of the CDR3 is 14 residues. The germline CDR1 and CDR2 sequences are MNHEY and SVGEGT. The CDR3: CASSRTGVNSPLHF. Written as DNA, the CDR3 is TGTGCCAGCAGTCGGACAGGGGTTAATTCACCCCTCCACTTT.

The gene calls are TRBV7-2 and TRBJ2-3; 8 bases are a match to TRBD1. Trimming took 5 bases from V and 4 from J; bases not matched to a gene: 5. Germline V gene sequence: CDR1 SGHTA, CDR2 FQGNSA. The CDR3 runs to 14 residues. Here the CDR3 reads CASSGRTGPDTQYF. In nucleotides, the CDR3 is TGTGCCAGCAGCGGTCGGACAGGGCCAGATACGCAGTATTTT.

This clone was recorded only once. The V and J genes are TRBV5-1 and TRBJ1-1; 10 nucleotides align to TRBD1. The trim removed 3 bases at V and 5 bases at J, leaving 7 bases unmatched. The CDR3 runs to 15 residues. Germline loops: CDR1 SGHRS, CDR2 YFSETQ. The CDR3 reads CASSSGTGVGTEAFF. The CDR3 region has the DNA TGCGCCAGCAGCTCGGGGACAGGGGTGGGAACTGAAGCTTTCTTT.

The chain employs TRBV7-6 and TRBJ2-1; tentative D call: TRBD2 (6 bases). There are 16 residues in the CDR3. Deletions cut 5 bases from V and 1 base from J, with 15 bases between. Germline loops: CDR1 SGHVS, CDR2 FNYEAQ. CDR3 sequence: CASSRRVGGSYNEQFF. For the CDR3, the DNA is TGTGCCAGCAGCCGAAGGGTGGGGGGATCCTACAATGAGCAGTTCTTC.

V usage is TRBV11-2 and J usage is TRBJ1-3; D not certain. The V end was cut by 4 bases, the J end by 4 bases, with 14 bases between. Looked up from germline, CDR1 is SGHAT and CDR2 is FQNNGV. This CDR3 spans 15 amino acids. The CDR3 loop reads CASSSGRGYGNTIYF. CDR3 DNA sequence: TGTGCCAGCAGCTCTGGGCGGGGTTACGGAAACACCATATATTTT.

The chain employs TRBV15 and TRBJ2-1, with D maybe TRBD2 (5 bases). Germline V gives CDR1 LNHNV, CDR2 YYDKDF (reference sequence). The CDR3 runs to 16 residues. Trimming removed 0 bases at V and 8 bases at J, with 17 bases between. The CDR3 loop reads CATSRDRARGSDEQFF. CDR3 DNA sequence: TGTGCCACCAGCAGAGATAGAGCTAGAGGGAGCGATGAGCAGTTCTTC.

The CDR3 nucleotides are TGTGCCAGCAGTTTAGGAGCCAGACGAAGCTCTGGGGCCAACGTCCTGACTTTC. This sequence encodes CASSLGARRSSGANVLTF. V gene TRBV27 combines with J gene TRBJ2-6, with D unclear. CDR3 size: 18 residues. With 2 bases removed from V and 0 bases from J, the gap between germline ends came to 14 bases. CDR1 and CDR2 (germline): MNHEY, SMNVEV (reference sequence).

The chain uses TRBV11-3 and TRBJ1-5; D might be TRBD1 (6 bases). CDR1 and CDR2 (germline): SGHNT, YENEEA. This CDR3 has 14 amino acids. V was trimmed by 5 bases and J by 5 bases, leaving 13 bases between them. The CDR3 sequence is CASSVPRGDQPQHF. For the CDR3, the DNA is TGTGCCAGCAGCGTCCCCAGGGGAGATCAGCCCCAGCATTTT.

The rearrangement uses TRBV28 and TRBJ1-5; 7 positions agree with TRBD1. Germline V CDR1 and CDR2: MDHEN, SYDVKM. This CDR3 region has 15 residues. V shed 5 bases and J 0 bases; nucleotides not matched to a gene: 4. This CDR3 reads CASSTGALSNQPQHF. For the CDR3, the DNA is TGTGCCAGCAGTACAGGGGCCCTTAGCAATCAGCCCCAGCATTTT. The whole variable domain, filled in from reference TRBV28 and TRBJ1-5, reads DVKVTQSSRYLVKRTGEKVFLECVQDMDHENMFWYRQDPGLGLRLIYFSYDVKMKEKGDIPEGYSVSREKKERFSLILESASTNQTSMYLCASSTGALSNQPQHFGDGTRLSIL.

This clone was counted once. The chain joins TRBV18 to TRBJ1-2; 7 positions agree with TRBD1. V lost 1 base, J lost 13 bases, and 9 bases stayed unmatched. Germline CDR1 KGHSH, CDR2 LQKENI. This CDR3 spans 13 amino acids. The CDR3 here is CASSPRDSPPATF. In DNA form, the CDR3 reads TGTGCCAGCTCACCACGGGACAGTCCTCCTGCCACCTTC.

CDR3 coding DNA: TGTGCCAGCAGCATGGGACAGTATGGCTACACCTTC. Amino acid sequence: CASSMGQYGYTF. The chain recombines TRBV11-2 with TRBJ1-2; 7 bases agree with TRBD1. CDR3 length: 12 residues. The germline CDR1 and CDR2 sequences are SGHAT and FQNNGV. Trimming took 5 bases from V and 5 from J; bases not matched to a gene: 2.

The chain is built from TRBV5-6 and TRBJ1-2; D uncertain. V lost 0 bases, J lost 9 bases, and 9 bases lay in between. CDR3 length: 12 amino acids. Germline V gene sequence: CDR1 SGHDT, CDR2 YYEEEE. CDR3 coding DNA: TGTGCCAGCAGCTTGGTGAGGGCTCGCTACACCTTC. It translates to CASSLVRARYTF.

V is TRBV5-4 and J is TRBJ2-3; 10 bases are shared with TRBD2. CDR1 and CDR2 from the germline V gene are SGHNT and YYREEE (reference sequence). V lost 3 bases to trimming and J lost 2 bases; unmatched junction nucleotides: 3. The CDR3 contains 15 residues. DNA of the CDR3: TGTGCCAGCAGCTCTACTAGCGGGGTCACAGATACGCAGTATTTT. Amino acid sequence: CASSSTSGVTDTQYF.

This clone was counted ten times or more. The genes are TRBV7-2 and TRBJ2-7; 7 positions agree with TRBD1. V lost 5 bases and J lost 2; bases outside the gene matches: 9. Germline CDR1 reads SGHTA; CDR2 reads FQGNSA. This CDR3 is 15 amino acids long. The CDR3 sequence is CASSKSTGTAYEQYF. The CDR3 region has the DNA TGTGCCAGCAGCAAGTCCACCGGGACAGCCTACGAGCAGTACTTC.

Concerning this clone: This CDR3 is also generated by other DNA sequences in the sample. The chain's CDR3 is CASSLGQANTEAFF. The DNA for the CDR3 is TGCGCCAGCAGCTTGGGTCAGGCGAACACTGAAGCTTTCTTT. The chain recombines TRBV5-1 with TRBJ1-1; D not certain. Per the germline V gene, CDR1 is SGHRS and CDR2 is YFSETQ. V was shortened by 0 bases and J by 1 base, with 7 bases between the two germline ends. The CDR3 spans 14 residues.

The chain employs TRBV9 and TRBJ2-2, with 11 bases matching TRBD1. Germline assignment: CDR1 SGDLS and CDR2 YYNGEE. The ends lost 1 base at V and 6 bases at J; junction bases unmatched: 11. CDR3 length: 18 amino acids. The CDR3 spells CASSVHFEGTGGPGELFF. CDR3 nucleotide sequence: TGTGCCAGCAGCGTACATTTTGAGGGGACAGGGGGTCCCGGGGAGCTGTTTTTT.

This clone was detected many times. The V and J genes are TRBV28 and TRBJ1-5, with 7 bases matching TRBD1. The CDR3 has 14 amino acids. V lost 3 bases to trimming and J lost 6 bases; unmatched junction nucleotides: 5. The germline gives CDR1 MDHEN, CDR2 SYDVKM. The CDR3, as DNA: TGTGCCAGCAGTTTCCGACAGGGTCCTCAGCCCCAGCATTTT. This gives the protein CASSFRQGPQPQHF.

CDR3 sequence (DNA): TGTGCCAGCAGCAGCGGAGATACGCAGTATTTT. It codes for CASSSGDTQYF. V usage is TRBV5-4 and J usage is TRBJ2-3; perhaps TRBD2 as D (5 bases). CDR1 is SGHNT, CDR2 YYREEE, per germline (reference sequence). Trimming cost V 4 bases and J 5 bases, with 5 bases left between them. The CDR3 totals 11 residues.

The chain couples TRBV6-5 to TRBJ1-4; a weak D match, TRBD1 (6 bases). With 2 bases removed from V and 8 bases from J, the gap between germline ends came to 15 bases. The CDR3 loop spans 15 amino acids. Germline values: CDR1 MNHEY, CDR2 SVGAGI. The CDR3 sequence is CASSYRDIGPEKLFF. CDR3 in DNA: TGTGCCAGCAGTTACCGGGACATAGGCCCAGAAAAACTGTTTTTT.